This TCR beta chain was captured by sequencing in a study of vaccination and CD4 T cells after COVID-19. Study background: Median draw time for post-COVID samples was about 100 days post-diagnosis (range 35 to 161). Broader study findings: Early post-infection timepoints were missing, and relatively few convalescent patients were studied. Convalescent patients saw a median 86.3% of their reactive clones show up only after vaccination.

CDR1 and CDR2 (germline): MNHEY, SMNVEV (reference sequence). V lost 3 bases and J lost 7, with 16 bases in between. This CDR3 is 15 amino acids long. This sample's treatment: roughly ten-day PBMC culture with coronavirus spike peptide pools or control peptides (ViraFEST assay). With respect to this clonotype: As yet, its antigen is unknown.

An Oncomine TCR Beta short-read assay was used to sequence the DNA from cultured CD4+ T cells. In TCRdb, the PCR reads were re-called with MiXCR into one record per CDR3 protein. Here the sample spans about 5,200 distinct CDR3 sequences, about 25% being singletons. The rearrangement uses TRBV27 and TRBJ2-1; tentatively, D is TRBD1 (6 bases). This material consisted of CD4+ T cells from blood, cultured in vitro, taken after SARS-CoV-2 vaccination. This TCR came from a human donor who had recovered from COVID-19. The chain's CDR3 is CASSFQSKGENEQFF. CDR3 in DNA: TGTGCCAGCAGTTTCCAAAGCAAGGGGGAAAATGAGCAGTTCTTC.